This T cell receptor beta chain was captured in a study of cytomegalovirus exposure and HLA in healthy donors. Study summary: Previous work identified 100 million or so unique TCR beta sequences from approximately 190 million T cells. Study results and limitations: Productive status was seen about 90% or about 30% of the time for most TCR beta V segments in an earlier analysis. The classifier, whose performance was assessed in both the original and validation cohorts, reportedly diagnosed cytomegalovirus status with high specificity and sensitivity.

Of note for this clone: The antigen is unknown.

The PCR made use of 60 Vbeta and 13 Jbeta primers. The protocol was immunoSEQ multiplex PCR, while the TCRdb copy is restricted to in-frame clones and leaves out a portion. The sample yields 200,000 to 250,000 clones, 82% seen once. Donors had nominal health at sampling but likely had unrecorded immune exposures. V was shortened by 10 bases and J by 1 base, with 16 bases between the two germline ends. There are 14 residues in the CDR3. From germline, CDR1 is LNHDA and CDR2 SQIVND (reference sequence). The sample was PBMCs. The TCR originated in a woman between 35 and 50 years old in good health and CMV-seronegative. This chain joins TRBV19 and TRBJ1-1, with D tentatively TRBD1 (6 bases). The CDR3 loop reads CATRSGGANTEAFF. CDR3 DNA sequence: TGTGCCACCCGGTCGGGGGGGGCGAACACTGAAGCTTTCTTT. Together with reference TRBV19 and TRBJ1-1, the CDR3 gives the full variable domain: DGGITQSPKYLFRKEGQNVTLSCEQNLNHDAMYWYRQDPGQGLRLIYYSQIVNDFQKGDIAEGYSVSREKKESFPLTVTSAQKNPTAFYLCATRSGGANTEAFFGQGTRLTVV.